The clone carrying this T cell receptor (beta chain) was observed a few times. Its antigen is not identified. This specimen belongs to a study of T cells in Graves' hyperthyroidism and ophthalmopathy. RNA transcripts yielded amplified TCR beta CDR3 regions. Using the HTBI primer set, a first-round RT-PCR was run on the TCR CDR3. TCRdb reprocessed the multiplex PCR reads with MiXCR, giving one entry per CDR3 protein. The sample includes approximately 570,000 distinct CDR3 sequences, 20% seen only once; the top ten take roughly 50%. V lost 5 bases, J lost 6 bases, and 17 bases lay in between. Germline-derived CDR1 and CDR2 are SEHNR and FQNEAQ (reference sequence). This CDR3 comprises 15 residues. The study's findings and limits: Clonotypes that were expanded in thyroid above 0.001 mostly appeared in blood too. The model's output predicted ophthalmopathy at a median of about 6.5 months prior to onset.

This receptor was taken from a man in his forties with Graves' ophthalmopathy. The chain is built from TRBV7-9 and TRBJ1-3; possible D gene TRBD1, 5 bases. The sequenced sample was blood. This chain's CDR3 is CASSTPRGTQNTIYF. CDR3 coding DNA: TGTGCCAGCAGCACCCCCCGGGGGACGCAAAACACCATATATTTT.